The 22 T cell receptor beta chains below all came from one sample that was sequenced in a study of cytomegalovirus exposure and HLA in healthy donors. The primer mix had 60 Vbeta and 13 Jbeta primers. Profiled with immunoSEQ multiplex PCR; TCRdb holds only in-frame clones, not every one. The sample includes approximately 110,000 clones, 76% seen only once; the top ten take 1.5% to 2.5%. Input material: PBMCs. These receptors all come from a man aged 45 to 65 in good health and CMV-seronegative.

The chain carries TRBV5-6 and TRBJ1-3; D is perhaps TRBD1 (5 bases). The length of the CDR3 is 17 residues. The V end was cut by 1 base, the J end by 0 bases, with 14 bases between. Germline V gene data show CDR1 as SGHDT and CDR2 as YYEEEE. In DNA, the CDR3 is TGTGCCAGCAGCTTGTTGGGGGAGGGTGACTCTGGAAACACCATATATTTT. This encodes CASSLLGEGDSGNTIYF.

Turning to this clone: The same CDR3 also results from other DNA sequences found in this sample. CDR3 protein: CASSEGLAGGQETQYF. CDR3 nucleotides: TGTGCCAGCAGTGAAGGACTAGCGGGGGGGCAAGAGACCCAGTACTTC. V and J are TRBV6-1 and TRBJ2-5, with 14 bases lining up with TRBD2. Per germline, CDR1 MNHNS and CDR2 SASEGT. The V gene end was trimmed by 1 base and the J gene end by 2 bases; junction bases not matched to a gene: 0. The CDR3 contains 16 residues.

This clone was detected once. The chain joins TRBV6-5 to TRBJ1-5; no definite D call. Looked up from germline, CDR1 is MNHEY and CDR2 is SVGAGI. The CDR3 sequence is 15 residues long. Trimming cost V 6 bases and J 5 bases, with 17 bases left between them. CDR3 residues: CASRAARRVDQPQHF. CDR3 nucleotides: TGTGCCAGCAGGGCAGCTAGACGAGTCGATCAGCCCCAGCATTTT.

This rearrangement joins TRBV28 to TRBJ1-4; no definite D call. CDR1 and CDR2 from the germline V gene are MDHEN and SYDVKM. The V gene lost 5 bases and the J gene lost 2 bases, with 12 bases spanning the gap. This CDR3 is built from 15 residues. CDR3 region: CASSRRSGTNEKLFF. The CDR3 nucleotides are TGTGCCAGCAGTCGGAGGTCGGGGACTAATGAAAAACTGTTTTTT.

CDR3 in amino acids: CASSLDSGGPDTQYF. In DNA form, the CDR3 reads TGTGCCAGCAGCTTAGATTCGGGGGGCCCAGATACGCAGTATTTT. The chain is built from TRBV11-2 and TRBJ2-3; maybe TRBD2 (7 bases). V shed 0 bases and J shed 4 bases, with 11 bases lying between them. Germline loops: CDR1 SGHAT, CDR2 FQNNGV. This CDR3 contains 15 residues.

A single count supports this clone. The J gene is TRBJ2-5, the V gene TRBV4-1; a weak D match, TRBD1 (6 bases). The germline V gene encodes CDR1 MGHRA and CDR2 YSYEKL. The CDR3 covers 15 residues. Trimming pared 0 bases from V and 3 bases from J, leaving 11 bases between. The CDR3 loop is CASSQDGDRKETQYF. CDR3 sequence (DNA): TGCGCCAGCAGCCAAGATGGAGACAGGAAAGAGACCCAGTACTTC.

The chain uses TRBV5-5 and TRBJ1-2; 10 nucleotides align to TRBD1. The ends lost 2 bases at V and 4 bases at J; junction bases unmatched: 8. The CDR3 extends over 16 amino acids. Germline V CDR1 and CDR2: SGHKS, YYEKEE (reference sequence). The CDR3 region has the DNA TGTGCCAGCAGCTTTCGGGACAGGGGAGAGGGCTATGGCTACACCTTC. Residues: CASSFRDRGEGYGYTF.

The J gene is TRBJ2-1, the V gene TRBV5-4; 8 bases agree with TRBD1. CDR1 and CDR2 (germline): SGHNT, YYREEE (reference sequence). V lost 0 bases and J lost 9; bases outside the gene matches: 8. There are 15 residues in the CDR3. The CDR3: CASSLGQGAKGEQFF. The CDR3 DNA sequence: TGTGCCAGCAGCTTGGGTCAGGGGGCTAAAGGTGAGCAGTTCTTC.

The CDR3 here is CASSQNRGTTYNEQFF. CDR3 sequence (DNA): TGCGCCAGCAGCCAAAATAGGGGGACCACCTACAATGAGCAGTTCTTC. This sequence joins TRBV4-3 and TRBJ2-1; a weak D match, TRBD1 (6 bases). Trimming cost V 2 bases and J 2 bases, with 13 bases left between them. The CDR3 totals 16 residues. Germline CDR1 LGHNA, CDR2 YSLEER.

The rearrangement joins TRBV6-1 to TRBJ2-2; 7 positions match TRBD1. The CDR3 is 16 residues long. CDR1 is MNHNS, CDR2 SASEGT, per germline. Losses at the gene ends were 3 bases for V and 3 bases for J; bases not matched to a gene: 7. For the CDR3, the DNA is TGTGCCAGCAGTGATGGGGGACAGCAACACACCGGGGAGCTGTTTTTT. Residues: CASSDGGQQHTGELFF.

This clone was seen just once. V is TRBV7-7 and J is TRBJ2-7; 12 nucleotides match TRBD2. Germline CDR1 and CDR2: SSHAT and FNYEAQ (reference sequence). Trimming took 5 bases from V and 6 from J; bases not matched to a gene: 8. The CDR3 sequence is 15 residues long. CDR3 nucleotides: TGTGCCAGCAGCCCAGCTAGCGGGGGGGCTTCCGAGCAGTACTTC. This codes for CASSPASGGASEQYF.

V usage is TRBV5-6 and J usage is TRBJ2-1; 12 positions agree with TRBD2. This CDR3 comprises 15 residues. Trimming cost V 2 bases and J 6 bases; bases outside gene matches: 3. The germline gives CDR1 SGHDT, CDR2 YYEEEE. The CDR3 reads CASSLLAGGRNEQFF. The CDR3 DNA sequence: TGTGCCAGCAGCTTACTAGCGGGGGGCCGCAATGAGCAGTTCTTC.

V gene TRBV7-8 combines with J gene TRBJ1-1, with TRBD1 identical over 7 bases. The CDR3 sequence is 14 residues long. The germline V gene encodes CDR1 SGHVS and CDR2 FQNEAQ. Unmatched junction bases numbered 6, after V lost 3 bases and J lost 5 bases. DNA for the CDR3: TGTGCCAGCAGCTTGGGACAGTCAAGGACTGAAGCTTTCTTT. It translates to CASSLGQSRTEAFF.

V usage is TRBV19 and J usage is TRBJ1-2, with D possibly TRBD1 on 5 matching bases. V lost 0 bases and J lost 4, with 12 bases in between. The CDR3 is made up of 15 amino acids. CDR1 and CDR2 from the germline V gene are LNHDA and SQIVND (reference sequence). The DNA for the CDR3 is TGTGCCAGTAGTATAGATGGACAAGGCGGCTATGGCTACACCTTC. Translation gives CASSIDGQGGYGYTF.

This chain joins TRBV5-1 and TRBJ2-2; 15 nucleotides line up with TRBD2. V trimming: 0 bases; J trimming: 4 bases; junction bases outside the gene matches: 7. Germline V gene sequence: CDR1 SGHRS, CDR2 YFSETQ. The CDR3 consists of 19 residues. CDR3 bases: TGCGCCAGCAGCTTGGAAGGACTAGCGGGGGGGCCCAGCACCGGGGAGCTGTTTTTT. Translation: CASSLEGLAGGPSTGELFF.

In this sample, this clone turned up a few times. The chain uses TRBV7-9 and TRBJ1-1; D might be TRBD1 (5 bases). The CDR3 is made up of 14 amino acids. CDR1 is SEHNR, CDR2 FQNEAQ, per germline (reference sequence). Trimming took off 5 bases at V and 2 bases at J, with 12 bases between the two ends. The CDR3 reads CASSPGQYNTEAFF. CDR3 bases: TGTGCCAGCAGCCCAGGACAATACAACACTGAAGCTTTCTTT.

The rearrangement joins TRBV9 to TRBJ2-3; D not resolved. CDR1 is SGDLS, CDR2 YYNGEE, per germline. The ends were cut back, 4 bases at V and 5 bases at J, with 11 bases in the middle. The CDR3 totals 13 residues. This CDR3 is CASSNPPRDTQYF. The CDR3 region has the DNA TGTGCCAGCAGCAATCCCCCCAGAGATACGCAGTATTTT.

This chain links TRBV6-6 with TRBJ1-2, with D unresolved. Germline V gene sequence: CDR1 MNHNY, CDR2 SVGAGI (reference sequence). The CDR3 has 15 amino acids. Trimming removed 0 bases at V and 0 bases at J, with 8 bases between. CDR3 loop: CASSYSAAANYGYTF. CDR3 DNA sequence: TGTGCCAGCAGTTACTCGGCTGCGGCTAACTATGGCTACACCTTC.

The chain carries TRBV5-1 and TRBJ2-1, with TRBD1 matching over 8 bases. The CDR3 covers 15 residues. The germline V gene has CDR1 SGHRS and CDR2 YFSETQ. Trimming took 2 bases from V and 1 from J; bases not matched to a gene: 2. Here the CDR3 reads CASSFGTGSYNEQFF. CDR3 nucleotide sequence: TGCGCCAGCAGCTTCGGGACAGGATCCTACAATGAGCAGTTCTTC.

The CDR3 DNA sequence: TGCGCCAGCAGCGGAACTAGCGGGGACCGCACAGATACGCAGTATTTT. Translated: CASSGTSGDRTDTQYF. This rearrangement joins TRBV5-1 to TRBJ2-3; 10 bases align to TRBD2. V shed 4 bases and J 1 base; nucleotides not matched to a gene: 6. CDR1 is SGHRS and CDR2 is YFSETQ in the germline V gene. The CDR3 sequence is 16 residues long.

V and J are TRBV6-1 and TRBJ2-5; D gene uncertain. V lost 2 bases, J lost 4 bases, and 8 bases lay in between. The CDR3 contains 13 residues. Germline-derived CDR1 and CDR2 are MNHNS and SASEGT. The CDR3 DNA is TGTGCCAGCAGTGAAAGTGAGCCAGAGACCCAGTACTTC. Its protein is CASSESEPETQYF.

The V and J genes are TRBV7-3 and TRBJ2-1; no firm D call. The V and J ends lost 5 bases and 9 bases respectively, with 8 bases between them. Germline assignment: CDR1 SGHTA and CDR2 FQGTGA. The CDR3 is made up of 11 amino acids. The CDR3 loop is CASSPRCEQFF. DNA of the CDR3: TGTGCCAGCAGCCCCCGTTGTGAGCAGTTCTTC.